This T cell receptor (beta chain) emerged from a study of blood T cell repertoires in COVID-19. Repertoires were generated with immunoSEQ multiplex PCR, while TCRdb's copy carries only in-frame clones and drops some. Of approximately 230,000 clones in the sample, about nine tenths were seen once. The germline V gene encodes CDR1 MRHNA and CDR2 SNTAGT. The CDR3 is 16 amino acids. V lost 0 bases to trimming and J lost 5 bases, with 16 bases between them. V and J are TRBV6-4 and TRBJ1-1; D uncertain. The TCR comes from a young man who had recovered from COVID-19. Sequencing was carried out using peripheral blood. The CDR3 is CASSDSRVAGGTEAFF. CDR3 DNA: TGTGCCAGCAGTGACTCTAGGGTAGCGGGCGGAACTGAAGCTTTCTTT.